These T cell receptor beta chains were read from a single sample in a study of shared clonotypes between healthy human individuals. The method was immunoSEQ multiplex PCR; TCRdb's version includes in-frame clones alone and lacks a portion of them. Of more than 1 million clones detected, roughly 74% appear once; the ten largest clones hold 0.5% to 0.6%. Sequencing input: memory CD4+ T cells from PBMCs. These receptor sequences come from a man between 18 and 35 years old in good health. Some clones in this sample may be carry-over from other donors' samples. CDR3s include the opening cysteine and the closing phenylalanine or tryptophan. Each record gives: J gene, clone size, D gene, V gene, CDR3 DNA, CDR3 protein. D genes are given only for firm matches. Size values are once, few and many counts, or a class for expanded clones, and some rows have none.

>TRBJ1-1|-|-|TRBV5-6
TGTGCCAGCAGCACCCCGGGAGGGGCCCGGGGTACTGAAGCTTTCTTT
CASSTPGGARGTEAFF
>TRBJ2-5|once|TRBD2|TRBV28
TGTGCCAGCACAACTAGCGGGAGGGCCCCGTACTTC
CASTTSGRAPYF
>TRBJ2-2|-|-|TRBV10-1
TGCGCCAGCGGGGGTAGCGAGAAATCGAACACCGGGGAGCTGTTTTTT
CASGGSEKSNTGELFF
>TRBJ2-7|many|-|TRBV28
TGTGCCAGCGGGGGGACAGCCCTCTACGAGCAGTACTTC
CASGGTALYEQYF
>TRBJ1-5|-|-|TRBV19
TGTGCCAGTAGTATATCACCCGGTAAGCCCCAGCATTTT
CASSISPGKPQHF
>TRBJ2-3|-|-|TRBV6-6
TGTGCCAGCAGTCTCACAGATACGCAGTATTTT
CASSLTDTQYF
>TRBJ2-1|-|TRBD2|TRBV5-4
TGTGCCAGCAGCATTGGGACTAGCGCGTCCTACAATGAGCAGTTCTTC
CASSIGTSASYNEQFF
>TRBJ2-1|-|-|TRBV10-3
TGTGCCATCAGTGAACGAGGGGTCTCCTACAATGAGCAGTTCTTC
CAISERGVSYNEQFF
>TRBJ2-3|-|TRBD2|TRBV5-1
TGCGCCAGCAGCTCCTCTCGGGGGAGGGCCGGCACAGATACGCAGTATTTT
CASSSSRGRAGTDTQYF
>TRBJ2-7|-|TRBD1|TRBV7-2
TGTGCCAGCAGCTTAAGGGCAGGGACAGGGGGCGGAGGGCAGTACTTC
CASSLRAGTGGGGQYF
>TRBJ2-2|-|-|TRBV4-1
TGCGCCAGCAGCCGAGGGGGGGCTGGGTACACCGGGGAGCTGTTTTTT
CASSRGGAGYTGELFF
>TRBJ2-1|-|-|TRBV7-2
TGTGCCAGCAGCTTAGGCTCGGCTAGCTCCTACAATGAGCAGTTCTTC
CASSLGSASSYNEQFF
>TRBJ2-1|few|-|TRBV5-6
TGTGCCAGCAGCCCCGTCCGGGAGCAGCTCAATGAGCAGTTCTTC
CASSPVREQLNEQFF
>TRBJ1-1|-|-|TRBV5-4
TGTGCCAGCAGCTCGGCCCGGGTTGCGAACACTGAAGCTTTCTTT
CASSSARVANTEAFF
>TRBJ2-7|-|-|TRBV10-3
TGTGCCATCAGTGAGCGCGACAGAGCCTACGAGCAGTACTTC
CAISERDRAYEQYF
>TRBJ2-3|few|TRBD2|TRBV29-1
TGCAGCGTTGAGAGGACTAGTTCAGATACGCAGTATTTT
CSVERTSSDTQYF
>TRBJ2-6|-|TRBD1|TRBV18
TGTGCCAGCTCACCACCGACAGGGGCTGGGGCCAACGTCCTGACTTTC
CASSPPTGAGANVLTF
>TRBJ2-1|-|-|TRBV28
TGTGCCAGCAGTTTACCCTCCTACAATGAGCAGTTCTTC
CASSLPSYNEQFF
>TRBJ2-5|-|TRBD2|TRBV15
TGTGCCACCAGCAGGCTAGCGGGAGGGGGGGAGACCCAGTACTTC
CATSRLAGGGETQYF
>TRBJ2-1|-|TRBD2|TRBV18
TGTGCCAGCTCACCGCTAGCGGGAGGCTACAATGAGCAGTTCTTC
CASSPLAGGYNEQFF
>TRBJ2-3|-|-|TRBV6-5
TGTGCCAGCAGTTACCAACCCGCCACCCCGGATACGCAGTATTTT
CASSYQPATPDTQYF
>TRBJ1-3|many|-|TRBV30
TGTGCCTGGAGTGTCGGCGTAAAAGGCACCATATATTTT
CAWSVGVKGTIYF
>TRBJ2-1|-|TRBD1|TRBV30
TGTGCCTGGTTAGGGACGACAGGGGGCGTATACAATGAGCAGTTCTTC
CAWLGTTGGVYNEQFF
>TRBJ2-3|-|-|TRBV19
TGTGCCAGTAGTGCGGGGGCCTACACAGATACGCAGTATTTT
CASSAGAYTDTQYF
>TRBJ2-7|-|-|TRBV5-1
TGCGCCAGCAGCTTGGTTTATCGGGACTCTAAGTACTTC
CASSLVYRDSKYF
>TRBJ2-5|-|-|TRBV5-1
TGCGCCAGCAGCTTGGGATTAGGGTGGGAGACCCAGTACTTC
CASSLGLGWETQYF
>TRBJ2-7|-|TRBD1|TRBV18
TGTGCCAGCTCACGAGAGGGACAGGGCTACGAGCAGTACTTC
CASSREGQGYEQYF
>TRBJ1-3|-|-|TRBV10-2
TGCGCCAGCAGTGACCCTGGACAGACCTCAGGAAACACCATATATTTT
CASSDPGQTSGNTIYF
>TRBJ1-2|few|-|TRBV28
TGTGCCAGCAGTTCCAGCTATGGCTACACCTTC
CASSSSYGYTF
>TRBJ2-1|-|TRBD2|TRBV7-2
TGTGCCAGCAGCCAAGGACTAGCGCCCACCTACAATGAGCAGTTCTTC
CASSQGLAPTYNEQFF
>TRBJ2-7|-|TRBD2|TRBV5-1
TGCGCCAGCAGCTTGGTACTAGCGGAGGAGCAGTACTTC
CASSLVLAEEQYF
>TRBJ2-2|medium-sized|-|TRBV27
TGTGCCAGCAAACCCAAAGTGTTCCCAATGACCCTACCGAACACCGGGGAGCTGTTTTTT
CASKPKVFPMTLPNTGELFF
>TRBJ2-1|-|TRBD1|TRBV7-3
TGTGCCAGCAGTCTGTCCAGGGGGCCGAGCAATGAGCAGTTCTTC
CASSLSRGPSNEQFF
>TRBJ2-5|-|-|TRBV5-1
TGCGCCAGCAGCTTATTAGACACCCAAGAGACCCAGTACTTC
CASSLLDTQETQYF
>TRBJ2-7|-|TRBD1|TRBV7-2
TGTGCCAGCAGGGGGACAGGGTTGGCCGAGCAGTACTTC
CASRGTGLAEQYF
>TRBJ2-7|-|-|TRBV11-3
TGTGCCAGCAGCTTAGAGGTGGACCACGAGCAGTACTTC
CASSLEVDHEQYF
>TRBJ1-1|-|-|TRBV7-3
TGTGCCAGCAGCCTGGACAGCGAAACTGAAGCTTTCTTT
CASSLDSETEAFF
>TRBJ1-1|-|-|TRBV11-2
TGTGCCAGCAGCCCGGGTGGGGGGCTAAACACTGAAGCTTTCTTT
CASSPGGGLNTEAFF
>TRBJ1-2|-|-|TRBV11-2
TGTGCCAGCAGCCGAGGGGTAGGCTATGGCTACACCTTC
CASSRGVGYGYTF
>TRBJ2-3|-|-|TRBV7-3
TGTGCCAGCAGCCGAACCCCCACAGATACGCAGTATTTT
CASSRTPTDTQYF
>TRBJ1-1|once|-|TRBV29-1
TGCAGCGGACGCACGAGGGGGGGCACTGAAGCTTTCTTT
CSGRTRGGTEAFF
>TRBJ2-3|-|TRBD2|TRBV13
TGTGCCAGCAGCCGTCTGTCACCGGGACTAGCGGGAGACCATACGCAGTATTTT
CASSRLSPGLAGDHTQYF
>TRBJ2-3|-|-|TRBV19
TGTGCCAGTAGCAAAGCAGGGTATGTGACAGATACGCAGTATTTT
CASSKAGYVTDTQYF
>TRBJ2-5|-|TRBD1|TRBV7-2
TGTGCCAGCAGCCCCCCCGGGACAGGGGGGGGCCAGTACTTC
CASSPPGTGGGQYF
>TRBJ2-7|-|-|TRBV29-1
TGCAGCGCCGGAAAGGTCGGTTACGAGCAGTACTTC
CSAGKVGYEQYF
>TRBJ1-1|-|-|TRBV10-3
TGTGCCATTCAACGTATTTATGGGAGTGAAGCTTTCTTT
CAIQRIYGSEAFF
>TRBJ1-3|-|-|TRBV9
TGTGCCAGCAGCGTCACGGCTGGAAACACCATATATTTT
CASSVTAGNTIYF
>TRBJ1-4|-|TRBD1|TRBV19
TGTGCCAGTAGTAGCCGACAGGGGATGTTCGAAAAACTGTTTTTT
CASSSRQGMFEKLFF
>TRBJ2-7|-|TRBD2|TRBV30
TGTGCCTGGAGTGTAGCGGGAACCGAGCAGTACTTC
CAWSVAGTEQYF
>TRBJ2-1|-|TRBD2|TRBV15
TGTGCCACCAGCCTTACGGGAGGGCCGGACAATGAGCAGTTCTTC
CATSLTGGPDNEQFF
>TRBJ2-4|-|-|TRBV6-1
TGTGCCAGCAGAATTACAGGGCCGAACATTCAGTACTTC
CASRITGPNIQYF
>TRBJ1-5|-|-|TRBV7-9
TGTGCCAGCAGCACCCAGCCGGGACAGCCCCAGCATTTT
CASSTQPGQPQHF
>TRBJ1-5|many|-|TRBV28
TGTGCCAGCACCTCAACGGATCAGCCCCAGCATTTT
CASTSTDQPQHF
>TRBJ2-1|few|TRBD2|TRBV11-2
TGTGCCAGCAGCTTTCTCACTAGCGGGAACTATGAGCAGTTCTTC
CASSFLTSGNYEQFF
>TRBJ2-1|-|-|TRBV9
TGTGCCAGCAGCGTAGCTTATGGCAGCAATGAGCAGTTCTTC
CASSVAYGSNEQFF
>TRBJ2-7|-|-|TRBV5-1
TGCGCCAGCAGCTTGGCCCGCCGAGAAGGTTACGAGCAGTACTTC
CASSLARREGYEQYF
>TRBJ2-1|-|TRBD2|TRBV7-3
TGTGCCAGCAGCTCTGGACTAGCGGGAGGGAATGAGCAGTTCTTC
CASSSGLAGGNEQFF
>TRBJ2-4|-|-|TRBV7-2
TGTGCCAGCAGACCGGGACTGGTTAATGACATTCAGTACTTC
CASRPGLVNDIQYF
>TRBJ2-5|many|TRBD2|TRBV5-1
TGCGCCAGCAGCCCTAGAGCGGGAGGGGAGGAGACCCAGTACTTC
CASSPRAGGEETQYF
>TRBJ1-5|-|-|TRBV28
TGTGCCAGCAGCAATCGAGCCAAGGCCAGTAAAAATCAGCCCCAGCATTTT
CASSNRAKASKNQPQHF